Each of the 24 T cell receptor beta chains below was sequenced from the same sample in a study of blood T cell repertoires in COVID-19. Clones were sequenced by immunoSEQ multiplex PCR, and TCRdb holds only the in-frame ones, with some missing. The sample includes 250,000 to 300,000 clones, over 80% seen only once; the top ten take more than 8.5%. The specimen was peripheral blood. These receptors all stem from an older woman with COVID-19, enrolled during active disease.

The rearrangement joins TRBV5-4 to TRBJ1-2, with 7 nucleotides matching TRBD1. In germline, CDR1 is SGHNT, CDR2 YYREEE (reference sequence). The V segment lost 0 bases and the J segment 8 bases; nucleotides outside the gene matches: 4. The CDR3 sequence is 13 residues long. The CDR3 nucleotides read TGTGCCAGCAGCTTGGTACAGGGGAGCGGCTACACCTTC. Its translation: CASSLVQGSGYTF. Full variable domain (outside the CDR3, taken from reference TRBV5-4 and TRBJ1-2): ETGVTQSPTHLIKTRGQQVTLRCSSQSGHNTVSWYQQALGQGPQFIFQYYREEENGRGNFPPRFSGLQFPNYSSELNVNALELDDSALYLCASSLVQGSGYTFGSGTRLTVV.

This clone is a singleton in its sample. J is TRBJ2-3 and V is TRBV7-9; 8 bases map to TRBD2. The V segment lost 1 base and the J segment 2 bases; nucleotides outside the gene matches: 8. The V gene's germline CDR1 is SEHNR and CDR2 FQNEAQ (reference sequence). The CDR3 is made up of 17 amino acids. CDR3 sequence (DNA): TGTGCCAGCAGCTTAGTCGGACTAGCACCCACCACAGATACGCAGTATTTT. Translated, it gives CASSLVGLAPTTDTQYF.

V is TRBV15 and J is TRBJ1-2, with D uncertain. V gave up 6 bases and J gave up 4 bases, with 21 bases separating them. CDR1 is LNHNV, CDR2 YYDKDF, per germline (reference sequence). The CDR3 runs to 16 residues. The chain's CDR3 is CATSGGLAGALYGYTF. The CDR3 DNA sequence: TGTGCCACCAGTGGCGGGTTGGCAGGCGCTCTCTATGGCTACACCTTC.

The CDR3 DNA reads as TGTGCCAGCAGCCAAGACCGCCTAGCTTTCCCAGATACGCAGTATTTT. As protein: CASSQDRLAFPDTQYF. This chain joins TRBV3-1 (or the pseudogene TRBV3-2) and TRBJ2-3, with D possibly TRBD2 on 5 matching bases. Per germline, CDR1 LGHDT and CDR2 YNNKEL (reference sequence). The length of the CDR3 is 16 residues. V shed 0 bases and J shed 4 bases, with 14 bases lying between them.

The DNA of the CDR3 is TGTGCCAGTAGTCCCAGACGACAGGGGATTCGTGGCTACACCTTC. It encodes CASSPRRQGIRGYTF. The rearrangement joins TRBV19 to TRBJ1-2; 8 bases match TRBD1. The CDR3 sequence is 15 residues long. With 5 bases clipped from V and 7 bases from J, the junction kept 12 bases outside the gene matches. Germline V gives CDR1 LNHDA, CDR2 SQIVND (reference sequence).

The chain has TRBV28 and TRBJ1-4; possibly TRBD1 for D (6 bases). The CDR3 sequence is 14 residues long. Germline CDR1 is MDHEN and CDR2 is SYDVKM. Trimming shortened V by 6 bases and J by 8 bases, and 16 bases separated the two germline ends. CDR3 sequence (DNA): TGTGCCAGCAGGAAACAGGGTGGATTAGAAAAACTGTTTTTT. Translating it yields CASRKQGGLEKLFF.

This clone appeared a few times. J is TRBJ1-2 and V is TRBV3-1 (or the pseudogene TRBV3-2); 7 bases match TRBD1. The CDR3 contains 14 residues. After removal of 1 base from V and 3 bases from J, the junction contained 2 bases not matched to a gene. Germline V lookup: CDR1 LGHDT, CDR2 YNNKEL (reference sequence). The CDR3 loop is CASSQAGTDYGYTF. The CDR3 DNA reads TGTGCCAGCAGCCAAGCCGGGACAGACTATGGCTACACCTTC.

There are a few counts of this clone. This chain connects TRBV24-1 to TRBJ2-1, with D tentatively TRBD1 (5 bases). CDR1 is KGHDR, CDR2 SFDVKD, per germline. The CDR3 contains 14 residues. The V gene lost 1 base and the J gene lost 10 bases, with 13 bases spanning the gap. The CDR3 DNA reads as TGTGCCACCAGTGATTTAAGGGGATTTGGGGAGCAGTTCTTC. Translating it yields CATSDLRGFGEQFF.

The chain recombines TRBV5-1 with TRBJ1-2, with TRBD1 matching over 7 bases. V gave up 1 base and J gave up 8 bases; unmatched junction bases: 5. This CDR3 is 13 amino acids long. CDR1 is SGHRS, CDR2 YFSETQ, per germline. CDR3 amino acids: CASSLNRGNGYTF. CDR3 in DNA: TGCGCCAGCAGCTTGAACAGGGGTAACGGCTACACCTTC.

V usage is TRBV6-5 and J usage is TRBJ2-7, with TRBD2 as a possible D gene (5 bases). This CDR3 has 15 residues. Germline V gene lookup returns CDR1 MNHEY and CDR2 SVGAGI. V lost 0 bases and J lost 7, with 16 bases in between. CDR3 region: CASSYSRLGVGEQYF. The CDR3, as DNA: TGTGCCAGCAGTTACTCCAGGTTGGGAGTAGGGGAGCAGTACTTC.

V is TRBV5-1 and J is TRBJ2-5; 7 positions match TRBD1. In germline, CDR1 is SGHRS, CDR2 YFSETQ. The CDR3 covers 13 residues. V lost 4 bases to trimming and J lost 6 bases; unmatched junction nucleotides: 6. CDR3: CASSATGRQTQYF. The CDR3 region has the DNA TGCGCCAGCAGCGCGACAGGGCGGCAGACCCAGTACTTC.

This clone occurred a few times. The rearrangement joins TRBV15 to TRBJ1-5; 10 bases are a match to TRBD1. In germline, CDR1 is LNHNV, CDR2 YYDKDF (reference sequence). V dropped 4 bases and J dropped 5; count of bases not matched to a gene: 14. This CDR3 comprises 18 residues. CDR3 sequence reads: CATSTRQGALFLDQPQHF. The CDR3 region has the DNA TGTGCCACCAGCACAAGACAGGGGGCTTTGTTCCTAGATCAGCCCCAGCATTTT.

This chain links TRBV9 with TRBJ2-3; the match to TRBD1 covers 9 bases. Germline CDR1 and CDR2: SGDLS and YYNGEE. The CDR3 runs 15 residues. V lost 4 bases and J lost 3; bases outside the gene matches: 6. The CDR3 is CASSNGQGLTDTQYF. The CDR3 region has the DNA TGTGCCAGCAGCAACGGACAGGGGTTGACAGATACGCAGTATTTT. The whole variable domain, filled in from reference TRBV9 and TRBJ2-3, reads DSGVTQTPKHLITATGQRVTLRCSPRSGDLSVYWYQQSLDQGLQFLIQYYNGEERAKGNILERFSAQQFPDLHSELNLSSLELGDSALYFCASSNGQGLTDTQYFGPGTRLTVL.

The chain couples TRBV18 to TRBJ2-5; D gene ambiguous. The CDR3 runs to 11 residues. Trimming took 6 bases from V and 5 from J, leaving 7 bases between them. The germline gives CDR1 KGHSH, CDR2 LQKENI. The CDR3 DNA is TGTGCCAGCTCCCAGTACGAGACCCAGTACTTC. This sequence encodes CASSQYETQYF.

V gene TRBV4-1 combines with J gene TRBJ1-2, with TRBD1 identical over 9 bases. Germline V CDR1 and CDR2: MGHRA, YSYEKL. The trim removed 4 bases at V and 8 bases at J, leaving 5 bases unmatched. The CDR3 consists of 13 residues. The DNA of the CDR3 is TGCGCCAGCAGCCGGGACAGGGTTCGCGGCTACACCTTC. It is translated as CASSRDRVRGYTF.

The chain has TRBV15 and TRBJ1-5, with a weak D call TRBD1 (6 bases). The CDR3 covers 15 residues. The germline CDR1 and CDR2 sequences are LNHNV and YYDKDF (reference sequence). V lost 0 bases and J lost 7, with 13 bases in between. As DNA, the CDR3 is TGTGCCACCAGCAGAGATCTCAGGGGACGGCAGCCCCAGCATTTT. Its translation: CATSRDLRGRQPQHF. Using reference TRBV15 and TRBJ1-5 for the parts outside the CDR3, the full variable domain is DAMVIQNPRYQVTQFGKPVTLSCSQTLNHNVMYWYQQKSSQAPKLLFHYYDKDFNNEADTPDNFQSRRPNTSFCFLDIRSPGLGDTAMYLCATSRDLRGRQPQHFGDGTRLSIL.

The chain combines TRBV30 with TRBJ2-1; the D is unclear. Germline-derived CDR1 and CDR2 are GTSNPN and SVGIG (reference sequence). Deletions cut 7 bases from V and 4 bases from J, with 8 bases between. The CDR3 runs to 11 residues. In DNA, the CDR3 is TGTGCCTTTGAGCAATACAATGAGCAGTTCTTC. Amino acid sequence: CAFEQYNEQFF.

The gene calls are TRBV30 and TRBJ2-7; 10 nucleotides line up with TRBD1. The germline V gene has CDR1 GTSNPN and CDR2 SVGIG (reference sequence). Trimming at V came to 0 bases and at J to 2 bases, leaving 7 bases not matched to a gene. This CDR3 has 16 amino acids. The CDR3, as DNA: TGTGCCTGGAGTGTACCTCACGGGACAGGGGCCTACGAGCAGTACTTC. Amino acids: CAWSVPHGTGAYEQYF.

V usage is TRBV24-1 and J usage is TRBJ2-1, with D possibly TRBD2 on 6 matching bases. V gave up 4 bases and J gave up 5 bases, with 14 bases separating them. Per the germline V gene, CDR1 is KGHDR and CDR2 is SFDVKD. There are 15 residues in the CDR3. The CDR3 is CATSDPGLDHNEQFF. CDR3 sequence (DNA): TGTGCCACCAGTGACCCGGGACTGGATCACAATGAGCAGTTCTTC.

This clone was counted only a few times. Here the CDR3 reads CASSLLGGEQNTEAFF. Written as DNA, the CDR3 is TGCGCCAGCAGCTTACTAGGTGGGGAGCAAAACACTGAAGCTTTCTTT. This sequence joins TRBV5-1 and TRBJ1-1, with D unresolved. Germline V gene data show CDR1 as SGHRS and CDR2 as YFSETQ. Between the trimmed V and J ends, which lost 2 bases and 2 bases, there was a span of 16 bases. This CDR3 has 16 amino acids. The entire variable domain, with the rest obtained from reference TRBV5-1 and TRBJ1-1, is as follows: KAGVTQTPRYLIKTRGQQVTLSCSPISGHRSVSWYQQTPGQGLQFLFEYFSETQRNKGNFPGRFSGRQFSNSRSEMNVSTLELGDSALYLCASSLLGGEQNTEAFFGQGTRLTVV.

The chain uses TRBV5-8 and TRBJ2-5; the match to TRBD2 covers 16 bases. The CDR3 has 19 residues. V shed 4 bases and J 4 bases; nucleotides not matched to a gene: 13. Germline CDR1 reads SGHTS; CDR2 reads YDEGEE. The CDR3 protein is CASSAGLAGGVVERETQYF. The CDR3 DNA is TGTGCCAGCAGCGCGGGACTAGCGGGAGGGGTGGTGGAGAGAGAGACCCAGTACTTC.

CDR3 nucleotides: TGTGCCAGCAGCCTCAAGGGCGGGACAGGGGCCTACGAGCAGTACTTC. Protein sequence: CASSLKGGTGAYEQYF. V is TRBV21-1 and J is TRBJ2-7; TRBD1, as called in the table, went unchecked against the DNA. TRBV21-1 is a pseudogene locus. The CDR3 is made up of 16 amino acids.

V and J are TRBV6-6 and TRBJ2-7, with 8 bases identical to TRBD2. Germline trimming cut 2 bases from V and 4 bases from J; bases unmatched to any gene: 4. Germline V gives CDR1 MNHNY, CDR2 SVGAGI (reference sequence). There are 14 residues in the CDR3. The CDR3 bases are TGTGCCAGCAGTTACGGGACTAGAGGATACGAGCAGTACTTC. Translated: CASSYGTRGYEQYF.

The CDR3 reads CASRRDNTDTQYF. The CDR3 nucleotides are TGTGCCAGCAGGCGAGACAACACAGATACGCAGTATTTT. The genes are TRBV7-2 and TRBJ2-3, with D unresolved. V lost 6 bases and J 2 bases, leaving 9 bases between the germline ends. This CDR3 spans 13 amino acids. From germline, CDR1 is SGHTA and CDR2 FQGNSA.